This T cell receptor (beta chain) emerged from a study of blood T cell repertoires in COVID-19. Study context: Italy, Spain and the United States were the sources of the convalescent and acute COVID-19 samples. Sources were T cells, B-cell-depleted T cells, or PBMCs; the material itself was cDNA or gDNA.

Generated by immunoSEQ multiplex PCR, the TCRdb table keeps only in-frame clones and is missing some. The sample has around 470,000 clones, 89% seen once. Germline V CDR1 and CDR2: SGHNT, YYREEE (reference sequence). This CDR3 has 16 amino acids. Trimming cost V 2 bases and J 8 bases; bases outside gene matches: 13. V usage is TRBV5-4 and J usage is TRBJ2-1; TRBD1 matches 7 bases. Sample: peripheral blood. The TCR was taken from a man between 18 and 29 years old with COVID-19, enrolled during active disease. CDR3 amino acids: CASSLTLGQASDEQFF. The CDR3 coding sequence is TGTGCCAGCAGCTTAACATTAGGACAGGCGTCAGATGAGCAGTTCTTC.